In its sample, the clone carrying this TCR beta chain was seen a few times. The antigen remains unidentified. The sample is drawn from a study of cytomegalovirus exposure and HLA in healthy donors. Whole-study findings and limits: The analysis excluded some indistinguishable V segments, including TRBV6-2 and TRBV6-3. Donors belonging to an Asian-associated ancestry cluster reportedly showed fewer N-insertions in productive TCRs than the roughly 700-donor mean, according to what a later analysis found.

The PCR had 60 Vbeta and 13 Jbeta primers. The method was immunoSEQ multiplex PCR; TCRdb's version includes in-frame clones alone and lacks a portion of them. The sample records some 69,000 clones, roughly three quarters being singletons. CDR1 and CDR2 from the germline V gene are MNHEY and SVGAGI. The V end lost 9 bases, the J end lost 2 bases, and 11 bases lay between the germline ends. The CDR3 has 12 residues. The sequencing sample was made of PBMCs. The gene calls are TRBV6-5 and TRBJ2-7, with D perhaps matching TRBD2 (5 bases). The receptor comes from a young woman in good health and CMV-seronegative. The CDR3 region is CASGLGAYEQYF. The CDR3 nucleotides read TGTGCCAGTGGCCTCGGGGCCTACGAGCAGTACTTC.